This paragraph reports one TCR beta chain. This entry comes from a study of blood T cell repertoires in COVID-19. Across the study: PBMCs, B-cell-depleted T cells, or T cells were the source of the cDNA or gDNA that made up the material.

Study processing details: Reference gene primers were amplified, and this amplification served to estimate nucleated cell counts. TCRdb's table, derived via immunoSEQ multiplex PCR, lists solely in-frame clones and lacks some. V and J calls and clone size are given by that table; D and trimming were obtained from the DNA. The sample has 110,000 or so clones; around 85% are singletons. CDR1 is SGHNT and CDR2 is YENEEA in the germline V gene. This CDR3 region has 17 residues. With V trimmed by 1 base and J by 0 bases, 7 bases remained unmatched. The sequence derives from a human donor in a cohort sampled during active COVID-19. Sequencing was done on a sample of peripheral blood. The V and J genes are TRBV11-3 and TRBJ2-3; 7 bases fit TRBD2. The CDR3 here is CASSLGAGTSSTDTQYF. CDR3 DNA: TGTGCCAGCAGCTTAGGAGCGGGGACCTCTAGCACAGATACGCAGTATTTT.